This TCR beta chain was sequenced for a study of blood T cell repertoires in COVID-19. Trimming took 6 bases from V and 4 from J; bases not matched to a gene: 6. The CDR3 length is 14 residues. Germline CDR1 and CDR2: SQVTM and ANQGSEA. The method was immunoSEQ multiplex PCR; TCRdb's version includes in-frame clones alone and lacks a portion of them. The sample comprises around 220,000 clones, about 91% of which are singletons, and 14% to 15% rests with the top ten. This chain uses TRBV29-1 with TRBJ1-4, with 9 bases lining up with TRBD1. Sequencing used PBMCs or T cells enriched from blood (not recorded which). This TCR was sampled from a woman aged 45-59 years with acute COVID-19. The CDR3 bases are TGCAGCGTCAAAGGACAGGGGAGTAATGAAAAACTGTTTTTT. It yields the protein CSVKGQGSNEKLFF.